The entry below describes one T cell receptor (beta chain). Deletions cut 0 bases from V and 3 bases from J, with 8 bases between. Germline CDR1 is SGHNT and CDR2 is YENEEA. The CDR3 runs 14 residues. The source of the sample is a study of glioma-infiltrating T cells after dendritic cell vaccination. Study-level background: Dendritic cell vaccine was injected intradermally three times, biweekly.

The immunoSEQ assay amplified TCRB CDR3 from up to 2 ug DNA. Assay: immunoSEQ multiplex PCR; the TCRdb copy retains only in-frame clones and omits some. This table has more than 100,000 clones, around 81% appearing once. The specimen was blood, collected before dendritic cell vaccination. The sequence came from a human donor with glioblastoma. The chain combines TRBV11-3 with TRBJ1-1, with unresolved D. The CDR3: CASSLDSGDTEAFF. CDR3 DNA: TGTGCCAGCAGCTTAGATTCGGGTGACACTGAAGCTTTCTTT.